Included here is one T cell receptor (beta chain) sequence, with context. The CDR3 has 15 amino acids. Germline loops: CDR1 SGHDT, CDR2 YYEEEE. V dropped 4 bases and J dropped 6; count of bases not matched to a gene: 10. The authors' processing: Quantification of nucleated cells was approximated via reference gene primer amplification. Libraries were prepared by immunoSEQ multiplex PCR; TCRdb keeps only in-frame clonotypes and omits some of them. V, J and clone size are taken as reported in that table, and D and trimming were inferred from the DNA itself. The sample includes around 160,000 clones, approximately 90% of them seen just once. This entry comes from a study of blood T cell repertoires in COVID-19. Study summary: COVID-19 samples, acute and convalescent, were from the United States, Italy and Spain.

The sample taken for sequencing was peripheral blood. The receptor was derived from a man between 18 and 29 years old with acute or convalescent COVID-19. The V and J genes are TRBV5-6 and TRBJ1-1; 9 bases align to TRBD1. The CDR3 is CASSPRDRVSSEAFF. CDR3 nucleotides: TGTGCCAGCAGCCCCCGGGACAGGGTCTCATCTGAAGCTTTCTTT. Combining the CDR3 with reference TRBV5-6 and TRBJ1-1 gives the whole variable domain DAGVTQSPTHLIKTRGQQVTLRCSPKSGHDTVSWYQQALGQGPQFIFQYYEEEERQRGNFPDRFSGHQFPNYSSELNVNALLLGDSALYLCASSPRDRVSSEAFFGQGTRLTVV.